Shown below are 30 T cell receptor beta chains from a single sample sequenced in a study of blood T cell repertoires in COVID-19. Sequenced by immunoSEQ multiplex PCR; TCRdb stores in-frame clones only, minus some. This repertoire shows about 88,000 clones, about 84% found once; its top ten account for more than 12%. Sample: peripheral blood. The receptors come from a woman between 65 and 79 years old with acute or convalescent COVID-19.

This clone was seen once. The chain couples TRBV27 to TRBJ1-5; D might be TRBD1 (5 bases). Germline lookup yields CDR1 MNHEY and CDR2 SMNVEV (reference sequence). V was shortened by 5 bases and J by 0 bases, with 20 bases between the two germline ends. The CDR3 is 18 residues long. For the CDR3, the DNA is TGTGCCAGCAGTCCCACCCCCTCGACAGATAATAGCAATCAGCCCCAGCATTTT. Its protein is CASSPTPSTDNSNQPQHF.

The rearrangement uses TRBV3-1 (or the pseudogene TRBV3-2) and TRBJ2-1, with TRBD2 identical over 9 bases. Germline CDR1 is LGHDT and CDR2 is YNNKEL (reference sequence). The ends lost 3 bases at V and 4 bases at J; junction bases unmatched: 4. CDR3 size: 15 residues. The CDR3: CASSQGTSYYNEQFF. CDR3 DNA sequence: TGTGCCAGCAGCCAGGGGACTAGCTATTACAATGAGCAGTTCTTC.

This clone is a singleton in its sample. The rearrangement links TRBV30 to TRBJ2-2; possibly TRBD2 for D (5 bases). Per germline, CDR1 GTSNPN and CDR2 SVGIG (reference sequence). Trimming removed 2 bases from V and 4 bases from J, with 8 bases in between. The CDR3 spans 13 residues. CDR3 amino acids: CAWSPRGTGELFF. DNA of the CDR3: TGTGCCTGGAGTCCCCGGGGCACCGGGGAGCTGTTTTTT.

The CDR3 spells CATRRTGQETQYF. Written as DNA, the CDR3 is TGTGCCACCAGGCGGACTGGGCAAGAGACCCAGTACTTC. The rearrangement uses TRBV24-1 and TRBJ2-5, with a possible D match to TRBD2 (5 bases). Germline V gene lookup returns CDR1 KGHDR and CDR2 SFDVKD. CDR3 size: 13 residues. V was trimmed by 7 bases and J by 2 bases, leaving 10 bases between them.

This chain uses TRBV2 with TRBJ1-2; D perhaps matches TRBD1 (6 bases). Trimming cost V 8 bases and J 4 bases, with 14 bases left between them. The CDR3 totals 13 residues. From germline, CDR1 is SNHLY and CDR2 FYNNEI. CDR3 sequence: CASSDSRSYGYTF. The CDR3 DNA is TGTGCCAGCTCGGACAGCCGGAGCTATGGCTACACCTTC.

The gene calls are TRBV18 and TRBJ1-2, with 10 positions matching TRBD1. The CDR3 has 15 amino acids. Germline lookup yields CDR1 KGHSH and CDR2 LQKENI. J gave up 2 bases and V 2 bases, and 2 bases lay outside the gene matches. The CDR3 region is CASSPGQGVNYGYTF. The DNA of the CDR3 is TGTGCCAGCTCACCAGGACAGGGGGTGAACTATGGCTACACCTTC.

The V and J genes are TRBV5-4 and TRBJ2-2; TRBD2 aligns across 8 bases. The CDR3 covers 17 residues. V lost 4 bases, J lost 5 bases, and 13 bases stayed unmatched. Germline-derived CDR1 and CDR2 are SGHNT and YYREEE (reference sequence). CDR3 in amino acids: CASSRRSSGSDTGELFF. CDR3 sequence (DNA): TGTGCCAGCAGCCGACGGTCCAGCGGGAGCGATACCGGGGAGCTGTTTTTT.

The chain uses TRBV5-1 and TRBJ1-5; 9 nucleotides agree with TRBD1. The germline V gene encodes CDR1 SGHRS and CDR2 YFSETQ. This CDR3 has 15 residues. Trimming removed 3 bases from V and 3 bases from J; junction bases left unmatched: 4. The CDR3 reads CASSSTGGFNQPQHF. In DNA form, the CDR3 reads TGCGCCAGCAGCTCAACAGGGGGCTTCAATCAGCCCCAGCATTTT. Combining the CDR3 with reference TRBV5-1 and TRBJ1-5 gives the whole variable domain KAGVTQTPRYLIKTRGQQVTLSCSPISGHRSVSWYQQTPGQGLQFLFEYFSETQRNKGNFPGRFSGRQFSNSRSEMNVSTLELGDSALYLCASSSTGGFNQPQHFGDGTRLSIL.

J is TRBJ2-1 and V is TRBV9; the match to TRBD2 covers 7 bases. In germline, CDR1 is SGDLS, CDR2 YYNGEE. This CDR3 is built from 16 residues. J lost 7 bases, V lost 3 bases, and 13 bases had no gene match. The CDR3 nucleotides are TGTGCCAGCAGCGCCCCCGGGGGGTGGCTGGGGAATGAGCAGTTCTTC. Amino acid sequence: CASSAPGGWLGNEQFF.

The chain couples TRBV2 to TRBJ2-1, with TRBD2 identical over 13 bases. The CDR3 length is 15 residues. The germline CDR1 and CDR2 sequences are SNHLY and FYNNEI. The V segment lost 6 bases and the J segment 8 bases; nucleotides outside the gene matches: 7. CDR3 loop: CASRETSGRGDEQFF. The CDR3 coding sequence is TGTGCCAGCAGGGAAACTAGCGGGAGGGGCGATGAGCAGTTCTTC.

The chain carries TRBV5-1 and TRBJ1-4; D gene unclear. The CDR3 spans 19 residues. From germline, CDR1 is SGHRS and CDR2 YFSETQ. Trimming shortened V by 8 bases and J by 0 bases, and 26 bases separated the two germline ends. CDR3 sequence (DNA): TGCGCCAGTTGCCTTACGTCGGCAGCCAACGGGGCAACTAATGAAAAACTGTTTTTT. Encoded protein: CASCLTSAANGATNEKLFF.

The chain carries TRBV5-1 and TRBJ1-6; 7 nucleotides agree with TRBD1. The CDR3 length is 14 residues. Losses at the gene ends were 3 bases for V and 10 bases for J; bases not matched to a gene: 7. CDR1 SGHRS and CDR2 YFSETQ come from the germline V gene. CDR3 loop: CASSSTGVGSPLHF. DNA of the CDR3: TGCGCCAGCAGCTCAACAGGGGTAGGATCACCCCTCCACTTT.

V is TRBV3-1 (or the pseudogene TRBV3-2) and J is TRBJ2-2; tentatively, D is TRBD2 (5 bases). The CDR3 contains 15 residues. CDR1 is LGHDT, CDR2 YNNKEL, per germline (reference sequence). Trimming pared 1 base from V and 4 bases from J, leaving 10 bases between. The CDR3, as DNA: TGTGCCAGCAGCCAAGGACGGACTGTCACCGGGGAGCTGTTTTTT. Protein: CASSQGRTVTGELFF.

The chain has TRBV5-1 and TRBJ1-1, with D tentatively TRBD1 (5 bases). CDR1 is SGHRS and CDR2 is YFSETQ in the germline V gene. The CDR3 has 14 amino acids. Trimming shortened V by 4 bases and J by 0 bases, and 10 bases separated the two germline ends. The CDR3 nucleotides read TGCGCCAGCAGCGTTGAAGGGGTGAACACTGAAGCTTTCTTT. Its protein product is CASSVEGVNTEAFF.

The J gene is TRBJ2-5, the V gene TRBV7-2; 7 bases are a match to TRBD1. This CDR3 has 14 residues. Germline loops: CDR1 SGHTA, CDR2 FQGNSA. The ends lost 1 base at V and 4 bases at J; junction bases unmatched: 3. The CDR3 DNA sequence: TGTGCCAGCAGCTTAGTGGGGGACAGAGAGACCCAGTACTTC. This translates into CASSLVGDRETQYF.

This CDR3 reads CSANQGGLFF. The CDR3 DNA reads TGCAGTGCTAATCAGGGCGGACTGTTTTTT. The chain combines TRBV20-1 with TRBJ1-4, with D maybe TRBD1 (5 bases). V was trimmed by 4 bases and J by 13 bases, leaving 10 bases between them. The germline CDR1 and CDR2 sequences are DFQATT and SNEGSKA (reference sequence). This CDR3 has 10 amino acids.

This clone came up once. V and J are TRBV6-5 and TRBJ2-7; TRBD2 might be the D (6 bases). The germline gives CDR1 MNHEY, CDR2 SVGAGI. The CDR3 totals 14 residues. V lost 6 bases and J 2 bases, leaving 14 bases between the germline ends. This CDR3 is CASRASGVAYEQYV. CDR3 nucleotide sequence: TGTGCCAGCAGGGCCTCGGGGGTCGCCTACGAGCAGTACGTC.

This chain connects TRBV15 to TRBJ2-1, with 12 bases lining up with TRBD2. Losses at the gene ends were 1 base for V and 12 bases for J; bases not matched to a gene: 7. Germline V lookup: CDR1 LNHNV, CDR2 YYDKDF (reference sequence). The CDR3 is 15 residues long. In nucleotides, the CDR3 is TGTGCCACCAGCAGAGGACTAGCGGGGGCCCAGGGGCAGTTCTTC. As protein: CATSRGLAGAQGQFF.

This clone was detected only once. The chain is built from TRBV5-6 and TRBJ2-2; no clear D gene. Trimming pared 3 bases from V and 5 bases from J, leaving 11 bases between. The CDR3 length is 14 residues. The germline CDR1 and CDR2 sequences are SGHDT and YYEEEE. In DNA form, the CDR3 reads TGTGCCAGCAGCTCTCTTTCCTATACCGGGGAGCTGTTTTTT. Its translation: CASSSLSYTGELFF.

The chain is built from TRBV21-1 and TRBJ2-1; the table calls TRBD2, which could not be checked here. TRBV21-1 is described as a pseudogene. The CDR3 runs to 17 residues. DNA of the CDR3: TGTGCCAGCAGCGCAAGGACGGGGGGGAGCTCCTACAATGAGCAGTTCTTC. Encoded protein: CASSARTGGSSYNEQFF.

The chain has TRBV2 and TRBJ1-5, with a tentative D call TRBD1 (6 bases). CDR3 size: 13 residues. Trimming removed 8 bases from V and 2 bases from J, with 10 bases in between. Germline V CDR1 and CDR2: SNHLY, FYNNEI. This CDR3 reads CASEGDRNQPQHF. CDR3 DNA: TGTGCCAGCGAGGGGGACCGCAATCAGCCCCAGCATTTT.

The V gene is TRBV3-1 (or the pseudogene TRBV3-2), the J gene TRBJ1-2; D ambiguous. The CDR3 extends over 14 amino acids. V was clipped by 0 bases and J by 8 bases, with 13 bases between them. From germline, CDR1 is LGHDT and CDR2 YNNKEL (reference sequence). CDR3 coding DNA: TGTGCCAGCAGCCAAGAGGCGGAGGTATGGGGCTACACCTTC. As protein: CASSQEAEVWGYTF.

This chain uses TRBV30 with TRBJ2-1; no reliable D call. The V gene lost 0 bases and the J gene lost 0 bases, with 12 bases spanning the gap. The CDR3 runs 16 residues. The V gene's germline CDR1 is GTSNPN and CDR2 SVGIG (reference sequence). The CDR3 DNA follows: TGTGCCTGGAGTGTATTTATCGGGTACTCCTACAATGAGCAGTTCTTC. Its protein product is CAWSVFIGYSYNEQFF.

The V call is TRBV7-9, the J call TRBJ2-3; no definite D call. The CDR3 is made up of 16 amino acids. The germline V gene encodes CDR1 SEHNR and CDR2 FQNEAQ (reference sequence). V was trimmed by 2 bases and J by 0 bases, leaving 12 bases between them. The CDR3 loop reads CASSLLANLSTDTQYF. CDR3 coding DNA: TGTGCCAGCAGCTTATTAGCAAACCTTAGCACAGATACGCAGTATTTT.

This clone was observed once. The chain is built from TRBV3-1 (or the pseudogene TRBV3-2) and TRBJ2-1, with 8 bases identical to TRBD2. With 0 bases clipped from V and 5 bases from J, the junction kept 6 bases outside the gene matches. Germline values: CDR1 LGHDT, CDR2 YNNKEL (reference sequence). The CDR3 spans 16 residues. The DNA for the CDR3 is TGTGCCAGCAGCCAAGATGTCCGGGGGGGGAACAATGAGCAGTTCTTC. Its protein product is CASSQDVRGGNNEQFF.

The CDR3 nucleotides are TGTGCCAGCAGTGAAATGCGCGGGGGGCCTCCAGATACGCAGTATTTT. This sequence encodes CASSEMRGGPPDTQYF. The V gene is TRBV6-1, the J gene TRBJ2-3, with TRBD2 identical over 8 bases. Germline lookup yields CDR1 MNHNS and CDR2 SASEGT. The CDR3 is 16 residues long. V was pared by 2 bases and J by 4 bases, with 8 bases of the junction left unmatched.

A remark on this clone: This CDR3 is also generated by other DNA sequences in the sample. V usage is TRBV5-5 and J usage is TRBJ1-5, with D perhaps TRBD1 (5 bases). From germline, CDR1 is SGHKS and CDR2 YYEKEE (reference sequence). V dropped 2 bases and J dropped 7 bases, with 16 bases sitting between them. The CDR3 extends over 15 amino acids. Here the CDR3 reads CASSLEGGGGQPQHF. CDR3 sequence (DNA): TGTGCCAGCAGCTTAGAGGGCGGGGGAGGGCAGCCCCAGCATTTT. Looking up the rest from reference TRBV5-5 and TRBJ1-5 gives the full variable domain: DAGVTQSPTHLIKTRGQQVTLRCSPISGHKSVSWYQQVLGQGPQFIFQYYEKEERGRGNFPDRFSARQFPNYSSELNVNALLLGDSALYLCASSLEGGGGQPQHFGDGTRLSIL.

In DNA, the CDR3 is TGCGCCAGCAGCGAGAACGCCGGGACAGAAGAAAAACTGTTTTTT. As protein: CASSENAGTEEKLFF. The chain is built from TRBV5-1 and TRBJ1-4; 7 bases align to TRBD1. The trim removed 4 bases at V and 8 bases at J, leaving 11 bases unmatched. Germline values: CDR1 SGHRS, CDR2 YFSETQ. This CDR3 spans 15 amino acids.

V is TRBV6-6 and J is TRBJ1-2; D uncertain. Germline V CDR1 and CDR2: MNHNY, SVGAGI (reference sequence). The CDR3 loop spans 14 amino acids. The ends were cut back, 1 base at V and 3 bases at J, with 9 bases in the middle. The CDR3 coding sequence is TGTGCCAGCAGTTACTACGGTGTCGACTATGGCTACACCTTC. Residues: CASSYYGVDYGYTF.

This chain links TRBV25-1 with TRBJ1-4, with a weak D call TRBD1 (6 bases). The CDR3 sequence is 15 residues long. V gave up 0 bases and J gave up 8 bases, with 13 bases separating them. The V gene's germline CDR1 is MGHDK and CDR2 SYGVNS. The CDR3 DNA sequence: TGTGCCAGCAGTGAATATGGGGGGGCGCGAGAAAAACTGTTTTTT. Translating gives CASSEYGGAREKLFF.